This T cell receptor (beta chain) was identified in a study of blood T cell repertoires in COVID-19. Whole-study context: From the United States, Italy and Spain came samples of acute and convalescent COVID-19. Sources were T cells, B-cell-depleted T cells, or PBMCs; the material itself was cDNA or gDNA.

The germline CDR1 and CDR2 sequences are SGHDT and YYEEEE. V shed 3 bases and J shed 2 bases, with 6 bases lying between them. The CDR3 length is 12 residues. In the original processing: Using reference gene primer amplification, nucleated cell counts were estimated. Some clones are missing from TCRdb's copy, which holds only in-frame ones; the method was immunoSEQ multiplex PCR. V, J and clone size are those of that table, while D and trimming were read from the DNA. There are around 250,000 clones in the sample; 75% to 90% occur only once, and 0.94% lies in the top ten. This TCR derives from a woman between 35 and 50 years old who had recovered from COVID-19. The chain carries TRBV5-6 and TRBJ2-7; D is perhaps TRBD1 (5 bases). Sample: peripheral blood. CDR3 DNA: TGTGCCAGCAGCTCACAGGCCTACGAGCAGTACTTC. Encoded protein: CASSSQAYEQYF.